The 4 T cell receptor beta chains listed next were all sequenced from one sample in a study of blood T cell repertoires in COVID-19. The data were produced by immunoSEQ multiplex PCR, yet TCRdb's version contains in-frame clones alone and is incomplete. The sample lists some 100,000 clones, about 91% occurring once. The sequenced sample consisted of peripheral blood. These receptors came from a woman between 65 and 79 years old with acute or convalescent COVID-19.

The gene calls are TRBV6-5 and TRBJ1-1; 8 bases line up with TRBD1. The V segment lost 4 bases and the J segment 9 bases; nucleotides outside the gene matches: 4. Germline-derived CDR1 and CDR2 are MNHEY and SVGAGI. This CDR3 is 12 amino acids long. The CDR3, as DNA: TGTGCCAGCAGTTCGACAGGGGCCCAAGCTTTCTTT. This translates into CASSSTGAQAFF.

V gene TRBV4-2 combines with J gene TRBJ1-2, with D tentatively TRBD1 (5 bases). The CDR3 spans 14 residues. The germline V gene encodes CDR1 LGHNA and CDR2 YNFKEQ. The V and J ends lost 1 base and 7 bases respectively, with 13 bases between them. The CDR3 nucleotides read TGTGCCAGCAGCCAAGTCTGGTCCAGGGCTGGCTACACCTTC. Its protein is CASSQVWSRAGYTF.

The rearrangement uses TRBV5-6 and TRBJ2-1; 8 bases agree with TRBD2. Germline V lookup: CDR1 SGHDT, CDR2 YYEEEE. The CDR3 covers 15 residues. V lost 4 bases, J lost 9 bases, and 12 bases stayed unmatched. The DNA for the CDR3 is TGTGCCAGCAGCCGTAGCGGGAAGGCCCGCAGTGAGCAGTTCTTC. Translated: CASSRSGKARSEQFF.

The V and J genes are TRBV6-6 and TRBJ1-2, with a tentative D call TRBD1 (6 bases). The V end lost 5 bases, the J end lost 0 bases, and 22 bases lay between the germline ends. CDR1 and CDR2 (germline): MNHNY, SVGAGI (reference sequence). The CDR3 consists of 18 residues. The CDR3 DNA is TGTGCCAGCAGTCCCCGGTCGGACAGAAGTTCCGCTAACTATGGCTACACCTTC. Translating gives CASSPRSDRSSANYGYTF.